Detailed here is one T cell receptor beta chain. What it binds is unknown. These data are taken from a study of cytomegalovirus exposure and HLA in healthy donors. General study findings and limits: A later analysis associated 15,000 or so TCR beta sequences with HLA alleles at a 0.05 false discovery rate.

The study ran its PCR with 60 Vbeta and 13 Jbeta primers. The table came from immunoSEQ multiplex PCR; TCRdb's copy has only in-frame clones and leaves some out. This sample's table has tens of thousands of clones. This CDR3 contains 16 residues. Germline lookup yields CDR1 SGHDN and CDR2 FVKESK. After removal of 0 bases from V and 5 bases from J, the junction contained 7 bases not matched to a gene. The genes are TRBV14 and TRBJ1-1, with TRBD1 matching over 9 bases. This sequence originates from a woman between 40 and 55 years old in good health and CMV-seropositive. Sequencing was done on a sample of PBMCs. The CDR3 spells CASSQDPRTGETEAFF. The CDR3 bases are TGTGCCAGCAGCCAAGATCCTAGGACAGGGGAAACTGAAGCTTTCTTT.